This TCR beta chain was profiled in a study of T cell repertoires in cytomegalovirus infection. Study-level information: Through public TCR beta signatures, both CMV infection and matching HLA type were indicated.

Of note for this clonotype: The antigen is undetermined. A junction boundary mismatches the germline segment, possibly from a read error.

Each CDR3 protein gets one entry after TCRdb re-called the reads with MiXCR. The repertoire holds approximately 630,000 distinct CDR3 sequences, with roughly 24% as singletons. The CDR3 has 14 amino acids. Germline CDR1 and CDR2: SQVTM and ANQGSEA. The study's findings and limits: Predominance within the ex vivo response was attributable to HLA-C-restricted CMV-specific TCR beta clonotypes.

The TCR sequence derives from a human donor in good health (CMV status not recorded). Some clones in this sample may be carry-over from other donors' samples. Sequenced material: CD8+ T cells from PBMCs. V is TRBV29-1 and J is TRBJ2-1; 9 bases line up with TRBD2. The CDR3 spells CSLVQRGVGDERFF. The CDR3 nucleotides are TGCAGCCTCGTTCAGCGGGGGGTAGGGGATGAGCGGTTCTTC.